The next 27 T cell receptor beta chains were all read from a single sample in a study of T-cell memory formation after mild COVID-19. TCRdb called the 5' RACE reads again in MiXCR, with one record for every CDR3 protein. This table holds about 290,000 distinct CDR3 sequences, 15% to 20% found once. Sequenced: PBMCs or a T cell subset sorted from them (not recorded which). These receptors came from a man aged 18 to 35 who had mild COVID-19 (a few samples of this study predate the infection). Cell type and time point are not known.

CDR3 coding DNA: TGTGCCAGCAGGGCCCCGTATGAGGGGCTAGAGGATGGCTACACCTTC. This sequence encodes CASRAPYEGLEDGYTF. The V and J genes are TRBV11-2 and TRBJ1-2, with TRBD1 as a possible D gene (5 bases). Trimming removed 6 bases from V and 6 bases from J, with 23 bases in between. Germline V gene data show CDR1 as SGHAT and CDR2 as FQNNGV. The CDR3 spans 16 residues. The entire variable domain, with the rest obtained from reference TRBV11-2 and TRBJ1-2, is as follows: EAGVAQSPRYKIIEKRQSVAFWCNPISGHATLYWYQQILGQGPKLLIQFQNNGVVDDSQLPKDRFSAERLKGVDSTLKIQPAKLEDSAVYLCASRAPYEGLEDGYTFGSGTRLTVV.

There are a few counts of this clonotype. The chain links TRBV7-2 to TRBJ2-7; weak D call: TRBD2 (5 bases). The V gene lost 2 bases and the J gene lost 0 bases, with 11 bases spanning the gap. Germline lookup yields CDR1 SGHTA and CDR2 FQGNSA. The CDR3 has 15 residues. The CDR3, as DNA: TGTGCCAGCAGCTTACGAGGGCAGGACTCCTACGAGCAGTACTTC. Its protein product is CASSLRGQDSYEQYF.

This chain connects TRBV20-1 to TRBJ1-3, with no clear D. Looked up from germline, CDR1 is DFQATT and CDR2 is SNEGSKA (reference sequence). The CDR3 has 12 amino acids. The V gene lost 6 bases and the J gene lost 0 bases, with 6 bases spanning the gap. The CDR3 here is CSAPGSGNTIYF. DNA of the CDR3: TGCAGTGCCCCCGGCTCTGGAAACACCATATATTTT.

This clonotype has a handful of counts. The chain is built from TRBV5-1 and TRBJ2-3; 11 positions match TRBD2. CDR1 and CDR2 from the germline V gene are SGHRS and YFSETQ. The V segment lost 2 bases and the J segment 2 bases; nucleotides outside the gene matches: 13. The CDR3 has 19 amino acids. CDR3 nucleotides: TGCGCCAGCAGCTTTGGACTAGCGGGCGCGCTGACGGCCACAGATACGCAGTATTTT. The encoded protein is CASSFGLAGALTATDTQYF.

V and J are TRBV11-2 and TRBJ1-4, with 12 bases lining up with TRBD1. J lost 7 bases, V lost 6 bases, and 6 bases had no gene match. Germline CDR1 and CDR2: SGHAT and FQNNGV. The CDR3 has 15 amino acids. This CDR3 is CASSLPGQGAEKLFF. The CDR3 bases are TGTGCCAGCAGTCTTCCGGGACAGGGGGCTGAAAAACTGTTTTTT.

The chain combines TRBV19 with TRBJ1-5; 8 nucleotides agree with TRBD1. CDR3 length: 13 residues. Trimming removed 8 bases from V and 6 bases from J; junction bases left unmatched: 6. Germline lookup yields CDR1 LNHDA and CDR2 SQIVND (reference sequence). The CDR3 sequence is CASRQGRVQPQHF. For the CDR3, the DNA is TGTGCCAGTCGACAGGGGAGAGTTCAGCCCCAGCATTTT.

J is TRBJ2-2 and V is TRBV4-1; D is unresolved. Germline loops: CDR1 MGHRA, CDR2 YSYEKL. With 0 bases removed from V and 4 bases from J, the gap between germline ends came to 12 bases. The CDR3 is 16 residues long. CDR3 sequence reads: CASSQEVGKGTGELFF. CDR3 DNA sequence: TGCGCCAGCAGCCAAGAGGTGGGGAAGGGCACCGGGGAGCTGTTTTTT.

This clonotype has a count of ten or more. The chain employs TRBV23-1 and TRBJ1-6; 7 nucleotides agree with TRBD1. TRBV23-1 is treated as an ORF (open reading frame) with a function not yet certain. There are 16 residues in the CDR3. The V gene end was trimmed by 3 bases and the J gene end by 6 bases; junction bases not matched to a gene: 8. The CDR3 region has the DNA TGCGCCAGCAGTCAGGCGGGACAGCAGGTTAATTCACCCCTCCACTTT. It encodes CASSQAGQQVNSPLHF.

This chain uses TRBV29-1 with TRBJ1-4; TRBD1 matches 11 bases. Germline V gives CDR1 SQVTM, CDR2 ANQGSEA. V dropped 4 bases and J dropped 3; count of bases not matched to a gene: 4. The CDR3 covers 15 residues. The CDR3 DNA reads TGCAGCGTTGGGACAGGGGGCACAGCTAATGAAAAACTGTTTTTT. Its translation: CSVGTGGTANEKLFF.

There are a few counts of this clonotype. V usage is TRBV4-2 and J usage is TRBJ2-1, with 9 bases matching TRBD1. Germline lookup yields CDR1 LGHNA and CDR2 YNFKEQ. There are 18 residues in the CDR3. J gave up 6 bases and V 0 bases, and 12 bases lay outside the gene matches. CDR3 residues: CASSQDLSLGDRVNEQFF. As DNA, the CDR3 is TGTGCCAGCAGCCAAGATCTTTCTCTGGGGGACAGGGTCAATGAGCAGTTCTTC.

CDR3 nucleotide sequence: TGTGCCAGCAGCGCTCCTGTGGGCGGGGGCGGCGAGACCCAGTACTTC. This gives the protein CASSAPVGGGGETQYF. V usage is TRBV7-9 and J usage is TRBJ2-5, with D tentatively TRBD2 (7 bases). The CDR3 totals 16 residues. CDR1 is SEHNR and CDR2 is FQNEAQ in the germline V gene (reference sequence). Trimming left V 5 bases short and J 5 bases short, with 21 bases between.

This chain connects TRBV5-1 to TRBJ2-6; 7 bases line up with TRBD1. The CDR3 length is 20 residues. With 1 base clipped from V and 4 bases from J, the junction kept 17 bases outside the gene matches. The V gene's germline CDR1 is SGHRS and CDR2 YFSETQ. As DNA, the CDR3 is TGCGCCAGCAGCTTGACTCTGACAGGGCCCTTTCCCAGAGGGGCCAACGTCCTGACTTTC. Protein: CASSLTLTGPFPRGANVLTF.

The rearrangement uses TRBV4-3 and TRBJ1-3; D remains unclear. This CDR3 has 15 amino acids. Trimming cost V 0 bases and J 2 bases, with 8 bases left between them. The germline gives CDR1 LGHNA, CDR2 YSLEER. CDR3 loop: CASSQDQGTGNTIYF. The CDR3, as DNA: TGCGCCAGCAGCCAAGATCAAGGGACTGGAAACACCATATATTTT.

There are many counts of this clonotype. The rearrangement uses TRBV7-2 and TRBJ2-1; no reliable D call. Germline V CDR1 and CDR2: SGHTA, FQGNSA. The CDR3 is made up of 15 amino acids. The germline V and J ends were trimmed by 2 bases and 0 bases, with 8 bases remaining between them. This CDR3 reads CASSLSMGSYNEQFF. CDR3 bases: TGTGCCAGCAGCTTAAGCATGGGCTCCTACAATGAGCAGTTCTTC.

The chain is built from TRBV7-9 and TRBJ2-7; 8 nucleotides line up with TRBD2. The CDR3 has 17 residues. CDR1 is SEHNR and CDR2 is FQNEAQ in the germline V gene (reference sequence). Trimming cost V 6 bases and J 3 bases; bases outside gene matches: 16. CDR3 protein: CASSPGLGVLSYYEQYV. The CDR3, as DNA: TGTGCCAGCAGTCCGGGACTAGGAGTTTTGTCCTACTACGAGCAGTACGTC.

This clonotype was picked up one time. The chain recombines TRBV5-1 with TRBJ1-2; TRBD1 matches at 8 bases. CDR1 SGHRS and CDR2 YFSETQ come from the germline V gene. The CDR3 has 15 amino acids. After removal of 4 bases from V and 4 bases from J, the junction contained 9 bases not matched to a gene. CDR3 coding DNA: TGCGCCAGCAGCCTCGGGGCAGGGGGCGTCTATGGCTACACCTTC. Translated, it gives CASSLGAGGVYGYTF.

The V and J genes are TRBV5-5 and TRBJ1-5; D remains unclear. The length of the CDR3 is 13 residues. V lost 4 bases and J lost 6, with 11 bases in between. Per the germline V gene, CDR1 is SGHKS and CDR2 is YYEKEE (reference sequence). CDR3 in amino acids: CASSPGPVQPQHF. The CDR3 DNA is TGTGCCAGCAGCCCCGGACCAGTTCAGCCCCAGCATTTT. Together with reference TRBV5-5 and TRBJ1-5, the CDR3 gives the full variable domain: DAGVTQSPTHLIKTRGQQVTLRCSPISGHKSVSWYQQVLGQGPQFIFQYYEKEERGRGNFPDRFSARQFPNYSSELNVNALLLGDSALYLCASSPGPVQPQHFGDGTRLSIL.

In its sample, this clonotype was seen many times. The rearrangement links TRBV11-2 to TRBJ2-5, with D unresolved. V lost 4 bases and J lost 5, with 8 bases in between. The germline gives CDR1 SGHAT, CDR2 FQNNGV. The CDR3 runs to 12 residues. This CDR3 reads CASSSLQETQYF. Written as DNA, the CDR3 is TGTGCCAGCAGCTCCCTGCAGGAGACCCAGTACTTC.

This clonotype was counted a few times. Here the CDR3 DNA reads TGCGCCAGCAGCTTGGGGGAGAGCGAGGCCAACTATGGCTACACCTTC. Its protein product is CASSLGESEANYGYTF. The chain joins TRBV5-1 to TRBJ1-2, with D hard to call. Trimming took 0 bases from V and 2 from J, leaving 14 bases between them. The germline CDR1 and CDR2 sequences are SGHRS and YFSETQ. This CDR3 is 16 amino acids long.

The chain recombines TRBV19 with TRBJ1-5, with D unresolved. The V end lost 1 base, the J end lost 10 bases, and 8 bases lay between the germline ends. In germline, CDR1 is LNHDA, CDR2 SQIVND (reference sequence). This CDR3 has 12 residues. CDR3 residues: CASSIVPLPQHF. The CDR3 nucleotides are TGTGCCAGTAGTATAGTTCCACTCCCCCAGCATTTT.

This chain links TRBV11-2 with TRBJ1-1; no reliable D call. The germline V and J ends were trimmed by 2 bases and 1 base, with 8 bases remaining between them. The CDR3 covers 14 residues. CDR1 SGHAT and CDR2 FQNNGV come from the germline V gene. The CDR3 DNA reads TGTGCCAGCAGCTTATTGTACGGGAACACTGAAGCTTTCTTT. This translates into CASSLLYGNTEAFF.

The chain has TRBV20-1 and TRBJ2-7, with D possibly called TRBD1 or TRBD2 (6 bases each). This CDR3 spans 16 amino acids. Germline V gene data show CDR1 as DFQATT and CDR2 as SNEGSKA (reference sequence). Deletions cut 0 bases from V and 3 bases from J, with 18 bases between. CDR3 nucleotide sequence: TGCAGTGCTAGAGATAAAGCCGGGGGCCGTCTCTACGAGCAGTACTTC. Protein product: CSARDKAGGRLYEQYF.

There are many counts of this clonotype. The chain is built from TRBV5-6 and TRBJ1-1; D unresolved. Trimming removed 0 bases at V and 3 bases at J, with 6 bases between. The V gene's germline CDR1 is SGHDT and CDR2 YYEEEE. The CDR3 is made up of 13 amino acids. This CDR3 is CASSLGRYTEAFF. CDR3 in DNA: TGTGCCAGCAGCTTGGGACGATACACTGAAGCTTTCTTT.

This clonotype was recorded a few times. The chain has TRBV5-1 and TRBJ2-1, with a tentative D call TRBD1 (5 bases). This CDR3 spans 16 amino acids. Between the trimmed V and J ends, which lost 0 bases and 2 bases, there was a span of 12 bases. The germline V gene has CDR1 SGHRS and CDR2 YFSETQ. The CDR3 DNA reads as TGCGCCAGCAGCTTGGAACAGGCCGGCACCTACAATGAGCAGTTCTTC. The encoded protein is CASSLEQAGTYNEQFF.

This clonotype was seen at least ten times. The chain links TRBV6-5 to TRBJ2-5, with 11 bases that match TRBD2. The CDR3 extends over 13 amino acids. Germline trimming cut 7 bases from V and 4 bases from J; bases unmatched to any gene: 2. From germline, CDR1 is MNHEY and CDR2 SVGAGI. The CDR3 loop is CASTTSGAETQYF. The CDR3 region has the DNA TGTGCCAGCACGACTAGCGGGGCAGAGACCCAGTACTTC.

This clonotype was observed a few times. The V gene is TRBV7-9, the J gene TRBJ1-2; the match to TRBD1 covers 11 bases. With V trimmed by 5 bases and J by 10 bases, 6 bases remained unmatched. The CDR3 contains 13 residues. Germline V gives CDR1 SEHNR, CDR2 FQNEAQ (reference sequence). The CDR3 spells CASSPGTGGAYTF. The CDR3 DNA is TGTGCCAGCAGCCCCGGGACAGGGGGTGCCTACACCTTC.

This clonotype has more than one count but fewer than ten. This sequence may be a read error, since a much larger clone differs from it by one base. The gene calls are TRBV12-3 or TRBV12-4 and TRBJ2-5, with D possibly TRBD1 on 5 matching bases. This CDR3 has 15 amino acids. The CDR3 is CSSSLRSGYQETQYF. For the CDR3, the DNA is TGTTCCAGCAGTTTAAGGTCAGGGTACCAAGAGACCCAGTACTTC.